The 32 T cell receptor beta chains below all came from one sample that was sequenced in a study of blood T cell repertoires in COVID-19. Only in-frame clones appear in the TCRdb table, and some are missing; sequencing was by immunoSEQ multiplex PCR. This sample yields about 330,000 clones, of which roughly 89% are seen a single time; approximately 9.3% belongs to the top ten. The specimen sequenced was peripheral blood. The receptors here all came from a man aged 30 to 45 with COVID-19, enrolled during active disease.

The chain combines TRBV14 with TRBJ2-7; D possibly corresponds to TRBD2 (6 bases). CDR1 is SGHDN, CDR2 FVKESK, per germline. The CDR3 is 15 amino acids. With 4 bases removed from V and 1 base from J, the gap between germline ends came to 14 bases. The CDR3 sequence: CASSPLGGPSYEQYF. In nucleotides, the CDR3 is TGTGCCAGCAGCCCGTTAGGAGGGCCATCCTACGAGCAGTACTTC.

The chain links TRBV5-1 to TRBJ1-1; TRBD1 matches at 9 bases. Germline V gene sequence: CDR1 SGHRS, CDR2 YFSETQ. Trimming took 6 bases from V and 0 from J; bases not matched to a gene: 6. The CDR3 extends over 15 amino acids. This chain's CDR3 is CASKGQGPMNTEAFF. CDR3 DNA: TGCGCCAGCAAGGGACAGGGCCCCATGAACACTGAAGCTTTCTTT.

V usage is TRBV29-1 and J usage is TRBJ1-2, with a tentative D call TRBD1 (5 bases). The germline CDR1 and CDR2 sequences are SQVTM and ANQGSEA. This CDR3 spans 16 amino acids. V was pared by 4 bases and J by 2 bases, with 20 bases between. This chain's CDR3 is CSVAIPPGRENYGYTF. CDR3 sequence (DNA): TGCAGCGTTGCCATTCCCCCCGGCAGGGAAAACTATGGCTACACCTTC.

This clone was observed a handful of times. The chain couples TRBV5-5 to TRBJ2-1; TRBD1 matches 8 bases. Germline-derived CDR1 and CDR2 are SGHKS and YYEKEE (reference sequence). The CDR3 is 15 residues long. The V segment lost 7 bases and the J segment 5 bases; nucleotides outside the gene matches: 11. This chain's CDR3 is CASGNGQGIDNEQFF. CDR3 sequence (DNA): TGTGCCAGCGGAAATGGACAGGGTATTGACAATGAGCAGTTCTTC.

This chain links TRBV7-2 with TRBJ1-2; no definite D call. V lost 1 base and J 2 bases, leaving 11 bases between the germline ends. This CDR3 has 15 residues. Per the germline V gene, CDR1 is SGHTA and CDR2 is FQGNSA. CDR3 DNA: TGTGCCAGCAGCTTAGTGGCAGGTGAAAACTATGGCTACACCTTC. Residues: CASSLVAGENYGYTF.

The V call is TRBV7-2, the J call TRBJ2-2, with 8 positions matching TRBD2. Per the germline V gene, CDR1 is SGHTA and CDR2 is FQGNSA. The CDR3 contains 14 residues. J was trimmed by 5 bases and V by 4 bases; bases with no gene match: 3. The CDR3 DNA reads as TGTGCCAGCAGCTCCCGACTAGCGACCGGGGAGCTGTTTTTT. Translated: CASSSRLATGELFF.

The DNA for the CDR3 is TGTGCCAGCAGCTACAGGGCTAGCTCTGGAAACACCATATATTTT. Its protein product is CASSYRASSGNTIYF. V and J are TRBV7-9 and TRBJ1-3; the D gene is possibly TRBD1 (6 bases). The germline V gene has CDR1 SEHNR and CDR2 FQNEAQ (reference sequence). Trimming took 4 bases from V and 0 from J, leaving 10 bases between them. The CDR3 runs to 15 residues.

The rearrangement uses TRBV5-6 and TRBJ1-5; D remains ambiguous. This CDR3 region has 16 residues. The germline V gene encodes CDR1 SGHDT and CDR2 YYEEEE. The V and J ends lost 1 base and 2 bases respectively, with 13 bases between them. CDR3 in amino acids: CASSLWAGSGNQPQHF. Here the CDR3 DNA reads TGTGCCAGCAGCTTGTGGGCAGGCTCAGGCAATCAGCCCCAGCATTTT.

The chain uses TRBV2 and TRBJ2-3; D possibly corresponds to TRBD1 (5 bases). Germline loops: CDR1 SNHLY, CDR2 FYNNEI. The CDR3 contains 13 residues. The ends were cut back, 2 bases at V and 5 bases at J, with 8 bases in the middle. CDR3 nucleotides: TGTGCCAGCAGTGAACCCAGGGAAGATACGCAGTATTTT. It translates to CASSEPREDTQYF.

This clone was seen just once. V is TRBV18 and J is TRBJ1-1; possibly TRBD1 for D (6 bases). V was trimmed by 3 bases and J by 7 bases, leaving 21 bases between them. CDR3 length: 16 amino acids. The germline V gene has CDR1 KGHSH and CDR2 LQKENI. CDR3: CASSPKGEIFQLEAFF. CDR3 sequence (DNA): TGTGCCAGCTCACCTAAGGGGGAGATCTTTCAACTTGAAGCTTTCTTT.

This clone occurred once. The CDR3 spells CASRKQEAYEKLFF. CDR3 coding DNA: TGTGCCAGCAGAAAACAGGAAGCCTATGAAAAACTGTTTTTT. V and J are TRBV28 and TRBJ1-4, with a possible D match to TRBD1 (5 bases). The germline gives CDR1 MDHEN, CDR2 SYDVKM. The length of the CDR3 is 14 residues. The ends were cut back, 6 bases at V and 6 bases at J, with 14 bases in the middle.

This clone was seen a few times. This chain uses TRBV18 with TRBJ1-1; 9 bases agree with TRBD1. Germline V gene data show CDR1 as KGHSH and CDR2 as LQKENI. This CDR3 comprises 16 residues. The trim removed 4 bases at V and 6 bases at J, leaving 12 bases unmatched. The CDR3 nucleotides read TGTGCCAGCTCACAAAACGTGGAGACAGGGGGTTCTGAAGCTTTCTTT. Amino acids: CASSQNVETGGSEAFF.

This chain joins TRBV7-2 and TRBJ2-7; 12 nucleotides align to TRBD2. This CDR3 spans 15 amino acids. Germline values: CDR1 SGHTA, CDR2 FQGNSA. V dropped 5 bases and J dropped 2; count of bases not matched to a gene: 4. The CDR3 region has the DNA TGTGCCAGCAGCCGGACTAGCGGGAATCCCTACGAGCAGTACTTC. Translating gives CASSRTSGNPYEQYF.

This chain uses TRBV6-5 with TRBJ2-7; unclear D gene. Deletions cut 0 bases from V and 2 bases from J, with 11 bases between. CDR3 length: 15 amino acids. Germline V lookup: CDR1 MNHEY, CDR2 SVGAGI. The CDR3 protein is CASSYSSASTYEQYF. The CDR3, as DNA: TGTGCCAGCAGTTACTCGAGCGCGTCTACCTACGAGCAGTACTTC.

The rearrangement links TRBV18 to TRBJ1-1; TRBD1 matches 8 bases. Germline CDR1 reads KGHSH; CDR2 reads LQKENI. V was clipped by 6 bases and J by 7 bases; unmatched bases: 10. This CDR3 spans 14 amino acids. The CDR3 region is CASSQGQGNSEAFF. Here the CDR3 DNA reads TGTGCCAGCTCCCAAGGACAGGGAAATAGTGAAGCTTTCTTT.

The chain is built from TRBV12-3 or TRBV12-4 and TRBJ2-5; D is uncertain. The CDR3 is made up of 13 amino acids. V was cut by 6 bases and J by 0 bases, with 8 bases left in between. CDR3 in amino acids: CASSQTYQETQYF. Here the CDR3 DNA reads TGTGCCAGCAGCCAGACTTACCAAGAGACCCAGTACTTC.

The chain has TRBV5-6 and TRBJ2-1; 7 nucleotides agree with TRBD1. There are 15 residues in the CDR3. Germline values: CDR1 SGHDT, CDR2 YYEEEE. Trimming cost V 5 bases and J 4 bases; bases outside gene matches: 9. The CDR3 is CASRSVGTVYNEQFF. The CDR3 nucleotides are TGTGCCAGCAGGTCAGTGGGGACAGTGTACAATGAGCAGTTCTTC.

J is TRBJ2-7 and V is TRBV28; maybe TRBD2 (6 bases). Germline assignment: CDR1 MDHEN and CDR2 SYDVKM. The CDR3 contains 15 residues. The germline V and J ends were trimmed by 3 bases and 0 bases, with 12 bases remaining between them. The CDR3 DNA is TGTGCCAGCAGTTTCCCAGCGGGTTCCTCCTACGAGCAGTACTTC. Protein product: CASSFPAGSSYEQYF.

V and J are TRBV5-1 and TRBJ1-1, with D possibly being TRBD1 (6 bases). CDR3 size: 16 residues. The V end was cut by 0 bases, the J end by 3 bases, with 15 bases between. CDR1 is SGHRS and CDR2 is YFSETQ in the germline V gene. In nucleotides, the CDR3 is TGCGCCAGCAGCTTGGCCGGTCAGGGGCTTCACACTGAAGCTTTCTTT. This codes for CASSLAGQGLHTEAFF.

The J gene is TRBJ2-7, the V gene TRBV6-4, with TRBD1 matching 9 bases. This CDR3 is 15 amino acids long. Germline V gene data show CDR1 as MRHNA and CDR2 as SNTAGT. Unmatched junction bases numbered 12, after V lost 9 bases and J lost 3 bases. The CDR3 spells CARGTGTGIFYEQYF. Written as DNA, the CDR3 is TGTGCCAGGGGAACCGGGACAGGGATTTTCTACGAGCAGTACTTC.

This chain joins TRBV7-2 and TRBJ2-1, with 10 bases aligning to TRBD2. The CDR3 has 15 amino acids. Trimming at V came to 5 bases and at J to 1 base, leaving 2 bases not matched to a gene. The V gene's germline CDR1 is SGHTA and CDR2 FQGNSA. The CDR3 loop is CASSQAGGSYNEQFF. For the CDR3, the DNA is TGTGCCAGCAGCCAAGCGGGAGGGTCCTACAATGAGCAGTTCTTC.

V gene TRBV19 combines with J gene TRBJ1-3, with 9 bases aligning to TRBD1. Per the germline V gene, CDR1 is LNHDA and CDR2 is SQIVND (reference sequence). V lost 3 bases to trimming and J lost 0 bases; unmatched junction nucleotides: 0. This CDR3 is 15 amino acids long. Here the CDR3 DNA reads TGTGCCAGTAGTATGACAGGGGGCTCTGGAAACACCATATATTTT. Its protein is CASSMTGGSGNTIYF.

The rearrangement uses TRBV7-2 and TRBJ2-7; 8 bases are shared with TRBD1. The germline V gene encodes CDR1 SGHTA and CDR2 FQGNSA. This CDR3 has 14 residues. The J segment lost 3 bases and the V segment lost 5 bases, leaving 6 bases of the junction unmatched. CDR3 coding DNA: TGTGCCAGCAGCCAGGGACAGGTCGTCTACGAGCAGTACTTC. Residues: CASSQGQVVYEQYF.

The chain joins TRBV5-1 to TRBJ1-1, with D unresolved. The V gene's germline CDR1 is SGHRS and CDR2 YFSETQ. Trimming took 0 bases from V and 2 from J, leaving 5 bases between them. There are 13 residues in the CDR3. The CDR3 sequence: CASSLDTNTEAFF. DNA of the CDR3: TGCGCCAGCAGCTTGGACACAAACACTGAAGCTTTCTTT. The complete variable domain, with remaining parts taken from reference TRBV5-1 and TRBJ1-1, reads KAGVTQTPRYLIKTRGQQVTLSCSPISGHRSVSWYQQTPGQGLQFLFEYFSETQRNKGNFPGRFSGRQFSNSRSEMNVSTLELGDSALYLCASSLDTNTEAFFGQGTRLTVV.

The V call is TRBV28, the J call TRBJ1-1; 8 bases line up with TRBD1. After removal of 5 bases from V and 4 bases from J, the junction contained 6 bases not matched to a gene. In germline, CDR1 is MDHEN, CDR2 SYDVKM. The CDR3 has 14 residues. The CDR3 here is CASSKTGVGTEAFF. The CDR3 DNA reads as TGTGCCAGCAGTAAGACAGGGGTGGGCACTGAAGCTTTCTTT.

The J gene is TRBJ1-3, the V gene TRBV7-2; D is ambiguous. The CDR3 totals 17 residues. The germline V gene encodes CDR1 SGHTA and CDR2 FQGNSA. V shed 3 bases and J shed 3 bases, with 18 bases lying between them. As DNA, the CDR3 is TGTGCCAGCAGCTTTAGTCTCCGAGGGCGCGATGGAAACACCATATATTTT. This gives the protein CASSFSLRGRDGNTIYF. Full variable domain (outside the CDR3, taken from reference TRBV7-2 and TRBJ1-3): GAGVSQSPSNKVTEKGKDVELRCDPISGHTALYWYRQSLGQGLEFLIYFQGNSAPDKSGLPSDRFSAERTGGSVSTLTIQRTQQEDSAVYLCASSFSLRGRDGNTIYFGEGSWLTVV.

This clone was counted only a few times. The CDR3 loop reads CASSLDFGAYEQYF. The CDR3 bases are TGTGCCAGCAGCTTAGATTTTGGGGCTTACGAGCAGTACTTC. The chain combines TRBV11-2 with TRBJ2-7; D possibly corresponds to TRBD1 (5 bases). The V and J ends lost 0 bases and 4 bases respectively, with 10 bases between them. Per germline, CDR1 SGHAT and CDR2 FQNNGV. The CDR3 runs to 14 residues.

The rearrangement joins TRBV3-1 (or the pseudogene TRBV3-2) to TRBJ2-1, with 9 bases lining up with TRBD2. The germline CDR1 and CDR2 sequences are LGHDT and YNNKEL (reference sequence). With V trimmed by 1 base and J by 14 bases, 6 bases remained unmatched. The CDR3 covers 13 residues. CDR3 protein: CASSQGQGGREFF. As DNA, the CDR3 is TGTGCCAGCAGCCAAGGGCAGGGCGGGAGGGAGTTCTTC.

This chain links TRBV6-5 with TRBJ2-7; D perhaps matches TRBD1 (6 bases). Deletions cut 7 bases from V and 0 bases from J, with 10 bases between. Germline V gene lookup returns CDR1 MNHEY and CDR2 SVGAGI. This CDR3 is 13 amino acids long. CDR3 coding DNA: TGTGCCAGCAAAGGGACAATCTCCTACGAGCAGTACTTC. As protein: CASKGTISYEQYF.

The genes are TRBV4-2 and TRBJ1-4; TRBD1 aligns across 11 bases. V shed 2 bases, J shed 3 bases, and the junction held 8 bases outside the gene matches. CDR3 length: 18 amino acids. Germline V gives CDR1 LGHNA, CDR2 YNFKEQ. The CDR3: CASSQLRDRGVANEKLFF. CDR3 nucleotide sequence: TGTGCCAGCAGCCAACTCCGGGACAGGGGGGTAGCTAATGAAAAACTGTTTTTT.

The chain uses TRBV15 and TRBJ1-6; TRBD1 might be the D (5 bases). Germline V gene sequence: CDR1 LNHNV, CDR2 YYDKDF (reference sequence). The CDR3 has 16 amino acids. The V gene lost 1 base and the J gene lost 10 bases, with 17 bases spanning the gap. The CDR3 loop reads CATSRVTGSHLSPLHF. CDR3 bases: TGTGCCACCAGCAGAGTAACAGGATCTCATCTCTCACCCCTCCACTTT.

V gene TRBV7-3 combines with J gene TRBJ2-1; 9 bases line up with TRBD2. V was clipped by 1 base and J by 6 bases; unmatched bases: 4. The CDR3 spans 15 residues. Germline lookup yields CDR1 SGHTA and CDR2 FQGTGA. CDR3 residues: CASSLNSGGTNEQFF. CDR3 nucleotide sequence: TGTGCCAGCAGCTTAAACAGCGGGGGGACCAATGAGCAGTTCTTC.